The 8 T cell receptor beta chains below come from one sample, sequenced in a study of blood T cells in healthy people across ages. A sample-barcoded 5' primer and a J-beta primer mix were used in a second PCR of about 7 to 12 cycles. One entry per CDR3 protein, called by TCRdb with MiXCR from the 5' RACE reads. The sample consists of about a million distinct CDR3 sequences, roughly 50% of them appearing once. Sequencing was done on a sample of blood. Source of these receptors: an older woman in good health.

This clonotype was observed a handful of times. CDR3 protein: CASSLFFGQTYEQYF. The CDR3 nucleotides are TGTGCCAGCAGCTTATTTTTTGGCCAGACCTACGAGCAGTACTTC. This chain joins TRBV7-6 and TRBJ2-7; no firm D call. Trimming stripped 2 bases from V and 2 bases from J, with 13 bases between. The CDR3 contains 15 residues. The germline V gene has CDR1 SGHVS and CDR2 FNYEAQ. Using reference TRBV7-6 and TRBJ2-7 for the parts outside the CDR3, the full variable domain is GAGVSQSPRYKVTKRGQDVALRCDPISGHVSLYWYRQALGQGPEFLTYFNYEAQQDKSGLPNDRFSAERPEGSISTLTIQRTEQRDSAMYRCASSLFFGQTYEQYFGPGTRLTVT.

V and J are TRBV20-1 and TRBJ2-6, with 8 positions matching TRBD1. In germline, CDR1 is DFQATT, CDR2 SNEGSKA (reference sequence). The length of the CDR3 is 17 residues. V lost 0 bases and J lost 4; bases outside the gene matches: 8. The CDR3 here is CSARDLDRVAGANVLTF. DNA of the CDR3: TGCAGTGCTAGAGATCTGGACAGGGTAGCCGGGGCCAACGTCCTGACTTTC.

This clonotype was seen a handful of times. This chain uses TRBV7-2 with TRBJ2-5; 8 bases agree with TRBD2. V lost 4 bases to trimming and J lost 11 bases; unmatched junction nucleotides: 12. The V gene's germline CDR1 is SGHTA and CDR2 FQGNSA. This CDR3 comprises 14 residues. DNA for the CDR3: TGTGCCAGCAGCTCGTTCCAGCGGGAGTGGGAGCAGTACTTC. It is translated as CASSSFQREWEQYF.

This clonotype showed up just a few times. The V gene is TRBV30, the J gene TRBJ2-3; 11 bases match TRBD1. The junction had 1 base not matched to a gene; V was cut back by 0 bases and J by 5 bases. CDR3 size: 14 residues. Germline V gives CDR1 GTSNPN, CDR2 SVGIG (reference sequence). The CDR3: CAWSVGQGGDTQYF. In nucleotides, the CDR3 is TGTGCCTGGAGTGTGGGACAGGGGGGAGATACGCAGTATTTT.

This chain links TRBV6-5 with TRBJ2-5; unclear D gene. The germline V and J ends were trimmed by 5 bases and 1 base, with 11 bases remaining between them. The CDR3 has 14 residues. The V gene's germline CDR1 is MNHEY and CDR2 SVGAGI. CDR3 protein: CASSQRSSQETQYF. The CDR3 nucleotides are TGTGCCAGCAGTCAAAGGAGTTCCCAAGAGACCCAGTACTTC.

This rearrangement joins TRBV20-1 to TRBJ2-7; 7 bases fit TRBD1. Germline-derived CDR1 and CDR2 are DFQATT and SNEGSKA (reference sequence). CDR3 length: 15 residues. The junction had 11 bases not matched to a gene; V was cut back by 4 bases and J by 2 bases. CDR3 region: CSAKRPGQMAYEQYF. The CDR3 DNA follows: TGCAGTGCTAAACGACCGGGACAGATGGCCTACGAGCAGTACTTC.

This clonotype appeared a few times. The chain recombines TRBV20-1 with TRBJ2-1; TRBD2 might be the D (6 bases). V lost 4 bases, J lost 0 bases, and 16 bases lay in between. This CDR3 comprises 16 residues. CDR1 and CDR2 (germline): DFQATT, SNEGSKA (reference sequence). The CDR3 region is CSATKGLPSSYNEQFF. The CDR3 DNA sequence: TGCAGTGCTACTAAGGGACTTCCGAGCTCCTACAATGAGCAGTTCTTC.

V usage is TRBV4-3 and J usage is TRBJ2-7; 10 bases line up with TRBD2. Germline trimming cut 2 bases from V and 0 bases from J; bases unmatched to any gene: 1. The germline V gene encodes CDR1 LGHNA and CDR2 YSLEER. This CDR3 region has 15 residues. CDR3 nucleotide sequence: TGCGCCAGCAGCCAACTAGCGGGAGACTCCTACGAGCAGTACTTC. Encoded protein: CASSQLAGDSYEQYF.